The 20 T cell receptor beta chains presented below share a single source sample, sequenced in a study of T cell repertoires in cytomegalovirus infection. MiXCR was run by TCRdb on the reads, yielding one entry per CDR3 protein. The sample includes hundreds of thousands of distinct CDR3 sequences, about 33% seen only once; the top ten take 9.5% to 15%. These TCRs' antigens remain unknown. Source: cultured CD8+ T cells from PBMCs, taken from culture after CMV antigen stimulation. The source is a human donor in good health (CMV status not recorded). Some clones in this sample may be carry-over from other donors' samples.

This chain uses TRBV19 with TRBJ1-6; D might be TRBD1 (6 bases). Trimming took 7 bases from V and 6 from J, leaving 10 bases between them. The CDR3 has 13 amino acids. CDR1 is LNHDA and CDR2 is SQIVND in the germline V gene (reference sequence). CDR3 residues: CASNKGGNSPLHF. CDR3 nucleotides: TGTGCCAGTAACAAAGGGGGTAATTCACCCCTCCACTTT.

This clonotype was seen a few times. The V and J genes are TRBV5-1 and TRBJ2-7; tentatively, D is TRBD2 (6 bases). This CDR3 contains 14 residues. The V gene lost 4 bases and the J gene lost 7 bases, with 18 bases spanning the gap. Germline V gene lookup returns CDR1 SGHRS and CDR2 YFSETQ. The CDR3 sequence is CASSEGTPPGEQYF. The CDR3 DNA reads as TGCGCCAGCAGCGAGGGGACTCCCCCTGGGGAGCAGTACTTC.

This clonotype came up a few times. The chain couples TRBV10-3 to TRBJ1-2; D possibly corresponds to TRBD1 (5 bases). The length of the CDR3 is 15 residues. From germline, CDR1 is ENHRY and CDR2 SYGVKD. Trimming left V 4 bases short and J 4 bases short, with 16 bases between. CDR3 in amino acids: CAISANPGRFYGYTF. In DNA form, the CDR3 reads TGTGCCATCAGTGCTAATCCGGGACGGTTCTATGGCTACACCTTC.

This clonotype has a handful of counts. The CDR3 loop is CASSSPLSIYGYTF. The CDR3 coding sequence is TGTGCCAGCAGTTCCCCCCTCAGCATCTATGGCTACACCTTC. This chain uses TRBV28 with TRBJ1-2; D unresolved. Germline CDR1 and CDR2: MDHEN and SYDVKM. The CDR3 totals 14 residues. V dropped 4 bases and J dropped 4 bases, with 13 bases sitting between them.

In this sample, this clonotype turned up many times. The V and J genes are TRBV7-9 and TRBJ2-1, with D unresolved. CDR1 and CDR2 (germline): SEHNR, FQNEAQ (reference sequence). The V end was cut by 1 base, the J end by 5 bases, with 6 bases between. The CDR3 length is 13 residues. CDR3 bases: TGTGCCAGCAGCTTAGGGGCAGACAATGAGCAGTTCTTC. It codes for CASSLGADNEQFF. The full variable domain, its missing parts supplied by reference TRBV7-9 and TRBJ2-1, is DTGVSQNPRHKITKRGQNVTFRCDPISEHNRLYWYRQTLGQGPEFLTYFQNEAQLEKSRLLSDRFSAERPKGSFSTLEIQRTEQGDSAMYLCASSLGADNEQFFGPGTRLTVL.

This clonotype has a handful of counts. The chain is built from TRBV19 and TRBJ1-5, with D maybe TRBD1 (6 bases). CDR1 is LNHDA and CDR2 is SQIVND in the germline V gene (reference sequence). There are 14 residues in the CDR3. Trimming removed 2 bases at V and 3 bases at J, with 8 bases between. The CDR3 region is CASSIQGINQPQHF. The CDR3 DNA is TGTGCCAGTAGTATACAGGGGATCAATCAGCCCCAGCATTTT.

Points on this clonotype: This may come from a read error, since a much larger clone is one base off. This chain links TRBV6-1 with TRBJ2-1; the D gene could be TRBD1 or TRBD2 (6 bases each). Germline V gives CDR1 MNHNS, CDR2 SASEGT. The CDR3 has 15 amino acids. DNA of the CDR3: TGTGCCAGCAGTGAAGAGGAGGGGGGCTACAATAAGCAGTTCTTC. Protein sequence: CASSEEEGGYNKQFF.

This chain joins TRBV29-1 and TRBJ2-3, with D perhaps TRBD2 (6 bases). The germline CDR1 and CDR2 sequences are SQVTM and ANQGSEA. The CDR3 length is 14 residues. V was shortened by 5 bases and J by 5 bases, with 17 bases between the two germline ends. The CDR3 region has the DNA TGCAGCGTTCCACGGACGGGAGTAAGAGATACGCAGTATTTT. The encoded protein is CSVPRTGVRDTQYF.

V is TRBV7-4 and J is TRBJ1-1; D gene uncertain. Deletions cut 5 bases from V and 5 bases from J, with 12 bases between. The CDR3 sequence is 13 residues long. The germline V gene has CDR1 SGHVT and CDR2 SQSDAQ. The CDR3 DNA reads as TGTGCCAGCAGCCCTCATGGGGTAACTGAAGCTTTCTTT. It encodes CASSPHGVTEAFF. The full variable domain, completed using reference TRBV7-4 and TRBJ1-1, is GAGVSQSPRYKVAKRGRDVALRCDSISGHVTLYWYRQTLGQGSEVLTYSQSDAQRDKSGRPSGRFSAERPERSVSTLKIQRTEQGDSAVYLCASSPHGVTEAFFGQGTRLTVV.

The chain is built from TRBV20-1 and TRBJ1-1, with 9 bases identical to TRBD1. The germline gives CDR1 DFQATT, CDR2 SNEGSKA (reference sequence). This CDR3 has 14 residues. J gave up 2 bases and V 6 bases, and 7 bases lay outside the gene matches. The CDR3 region is CSATRTGENTEAFF. The CDR3 DNA follows: TGCAGTGCGACCCGGACAGGGGAAAACACTGAAGCTTTCTTT.

The chain joins TRBV11-2 to TRBJ1-1, with 10 bases that match TRBD1. Germline-derived CDR1 and CDR2 are SGHAT and FQNNGV. J gave up 3 bases and V 3 bases, and 7 bases lay outside the gene matches. The CDR3 spans 16 residues. Here the CDR3 reads CASSFDDRGRDTEAFF. The DNA for the CDR3 is TGTGCCAGCAGCTTCGATGACAGGGGGCGCGACACTGAAGCTTTCTTT.

This clonotype turned up a few times. The rearrangement uses TRBV4-1 and TRBJ1-5; TRBD1 agrees at 10 bases. J gave up 4 bases and V 1 base, and 7 bases lay outside the gene matches. In germline, CDR1 is MGHRA, CDR2 YSYEKL. CDR3 length: 17 amino acids. The CDR3 DNA reads as TGCGCCAGCAGCCAAGGGACAGGGGGGACTTTGAATCAGCCCCAGCATTTT. Residues: CASSQGTGGTLNQPQHF.

The CDR3 sequence: CASLGVVDGYTF. The CDR3 nucleotides read TGTGCCAGTCTGGGGGTAGTAGATGGCTACACCTTC. The chain combines TRBV12-3 or TRBV12-4 with TRBJ1-2, with a tentative D call TRBD1 (5 bases). This CDR3 spans 12 amino acids. V dropped 9 bases and J dropped 6 bases, with 14 bases sitting between them.

This clonotype was counted only a few times. The chain is built from TRBV4-1 and TRBJ2-5; possible D gene TRBD2, 6 bases. The ends were cut back, 3 bases at V and 2 bases at J, with 7 bases in the middle. The CDR3 sequence is 13 residues long. CDR1 MGHRA and CDR2 YSYEKL come from the germline V gene. CDR3: CASSHAGQETQYF. In DNA form, the CDR3 reads TGCGCCAGCAGCCACGCGGGACAAGAGACCCAGTACTTC.

This clonotype has only a few counts. J is TRBJ1-1 and V is TRBV7-9, with 7 bases aligning to TRBD1. Trimming removed 6 bases from V and 6 bases from J; junction bases left unmatched: 7. CDR1 and CDR2 from the germline V gene are SEHNR and FQNEAQ (reference sequence). The CDR3 is 13 residues long. CDR3 sequence reads: CASREQGYSEAFF. For the CDR3, the DNA is TGTGCCAGCAGGGAACAGGGGTACTCTGAAGCTTTCTTT. The variable domain in full, with the rest retrieved from reference TRBV7-9 and TRBJ1-1, is DTGVSQNPRHKITKRGQNVTFRCDPISEHNRLYWYRQTLGQGPEFLTYFQNEAQLEKSRLLSDRFSAERPKGSFSTLEIQRTEQGDSAMYLCASREQGYSEAFFGQGTRLTVV.

Only a few counts were recorded for this clonotype. The chain uses TRBV19 and TRBJ2-3; D is ambiguous. The CDR3 spans 11 residues. Germline V gene lookup returns CDR1 LNHDA and CDR2 SQIVND (reference sequence). The germline V and J ends were trimmed by 4 bases and 5 bases, with 4 bases remaining between them. The CDR3 nucleotides read TGTGCCAGTAGTAAGGAAGATACGCAGTATTTT. It specifies CASSKEDTQYF.

This clonotype occurred a few times. The chain combines TRBV5-1 with TRBJ2-1; the match to TRBD2 covers 9 bases. Germline assignment: CDR1 SGHRS and CDR2 YFSETQ. The CDR3 sequence is 16 residues long. V lost 4 bases, J lost 9 bases, and 14 bases stayed unmatched. CDR3 nucleotides: TGCGCCAGCAGCCCGACGGGACTAGCAGTGGTGGGTGAGCAGTTCTTC. Its translation: CASSPTGLAVVGEQFF.

The chain recombines TRBV15 with TRBJ1-1; D is unclear. The CDR3 has 13 residues. Germline assignment: CDR1 LNHNV and CDR2 YYDKDF (reference sequence). The V gene lost 5 bases and the J gene lost 4 bases, with 11 bases spanning the gap. The CDR3 DNA reads TGTGCCACCAGCCGCCGGGCAGCCACTGAAGCTTTCTTT. Translating it yields CATSRRAATEAFF.

The gene calls are TRBV7-9 and TRBJ2-4; D is undetermined. The V gene's germline CDR1 is SEHNR and CDR2 FQNEAQ (reference sequence). V was pared by 1 base and J by 7 bases, with 5 bases between. The CDR3 runs to 12 residues. CDR3 region: CASSLGMNIQYF. The CDR3, as DNA: TGTGCCAGCAGCTTAGGGATGAACATTCAGTACTTC.

This chain joins TRBV6-2 or TRBV6-3 and TRBJ2-4; the D gene could be TRBD1 or TRBD2 (5 bases each). This CDR3 spans 13 amino acids. Germline V gene data show CDR1 as MNHEY and CDR2 as SVGEGT. V dropped 0 bases and J dropped 7 bases, with 7 bases sitting between them. CDR3 in DNA: TGTGCCAGCAGTTACTCAGGGGACAACATTCAGTACTTC. The encoded protein is CASSYSGDNIQYF.